This T cell receptor (beta chain) was sequenced for a study of blood T cell repertoires in COVID-19. Background on the study: The cDNA or gDNA used as material had been derived from T cells, B-cell-depleted T cells, or PBMCs.

The CDR3 is made up of 15 amino acids. The germline gives CDR1 KGHDR, CDR2 SFDVKD. The V and J ends lost 7 bases and 8 bases, in that order; junction bases with no gene match: 11. TCRdb's table, derived via immunoSEQ multiplex PCR, lists solely in-frame clones and lacks some. The table has roughly 120,000 clones, more than 65% seen once. The specimen was peripheral blood. This clonotype was obtained from a woman older than 75 with acute or convalescent COVID-19. This chain joins TRBV24-1 and TRBJ2-1; TRBD1 matches at 9 bases. The chain's CDR3 is CATRGTGSAIDEQFF. The DNA of the CDR3 is TGTGCCACCAGGGGGACAGGGTCGGCAATAGATGAGCAGTTCTTC.